This T cell receptor beta chain was sequenced for a study of blood T cell repertoires in COVID-19. This CDR3 contains 13 residues. V gave up 3 bases and J gave up 4 bases, with 11 bases separating them. Germline CDR1 reads SGHRS; CDR2 reads YFSETQ. Some clones are missing from TCRdb's copy, which holds only in-frame ones; the method was immunoSEQ multiplex PCR. The sample carries about 45,000 clones, more than 80% recorded once. The receptor was isolated from an elderly man in a cohort sampled during active COVID-19. The sample was peripheral blood. The rearrangement links TRBV5-1 to TRBJ2-7, with D possibly matching TRBD2 (6 bases). CDR3 coding DNA: TGCGCCAGCAGCTCTCTTAGCGGATACGAGCAGTACTTC. This encodes CASSSLSGYEQYF.